The rows below give T cell receptor beta chains drawn from one sample of a study of blood T cell repertoires in COVID-19. Generated by immunoSEQ multiplex PCR, the TCRdb table keeps only in-frame clones and is missing some. The data contain roughly 410,000 clones, 75% to 90% of them singletons. The specimen was peripheral blood. All receptors derive from a woman aged 40 to 49 with COVID-19, enrolled during active disease. Each CDR3 is given with its conserved first and last residue. Each record gives: D gene, V gene, J gene, CDR3 length, clone size, CDR3 DNA, CDR3 protein. The D gene is left open where the match is weak. The size field is filled for only some rows; it gives once, few, many or a size class.

D: TRBD1; V: TRBV28; J: TRBJ2-1; length: 16; size: -; DNA: TGTGCCAGCAGCACACAGGGGGCCCGCTCCTACAATGAGCAGTTCTTC; CDR3: CASSTQGARSYNEQFF
D: -; V: TRBV12-3/TRBV12-4; J: TRBJ1-1; length: 12; size: -; DNA: TGTGCCAGCAGTTTTGCAAGAGGGTCAGCTTTCTTT; CDR3: CASSFARGSAFF
D: TRBD1; V: TRBV29-1; J: TRBJ2-2; length: 13; size: -; DNA: TGCAGCTTTGGGACAGGGACCACCGGGGAGCTGTTTTTT; CDR3: CSFGTGTTGELFF
D: -; V: TRBV27; J: TRBJ1-2; length: 15; size: -; DNA: TGTGCCAGCAGTTGGGGGTTCGGGGAGGGAGGAGGCTACACCTTC; CDR3: CASSWGFGEGGGYTF
D: -; V: TRBV18; J: TRBJ2-7; length: 13; size: -; DNA: TGTGCCAGCTCTCGTGATCAGGGTTACGAGCAGTACTTC; CDR3: CASSRDQGYEQYF
D: -; V: TRBV7-9; J: TRBJ1-1; length: 15; size: -; DNA: TGTGCCAGCACGGCGCGGGGGAATCTGGGCACTGAAGCTTTCTTT; CDR3: CASTARGNLGTEAFF
D: -; V: TRBV3-1/TRBV3-2; J: TRBJ2-7; length: 14; size: once; DNA: TGTGCCAGCAGCCAAGGGGCGGGAAGTTACGAGCAGTACTTC; CDR3: CASSQGAGSYEQYF
D: -; V: TRBV28; J: TRBJ1-5; length: 13; size: -; DNA: TGTGCCAGCGTCGGGAAGAGCAATCAGCCCCAGCATTTT; CDR3: CASVGKSNQPQHF
D: TRBD1; V: TRBV7-9; J: TRBJ1-4; length: 15; size: -; DNA: TGTGCCAGCAGCGACTTGGGACAGGACAATGAAAAACTGTTTTTT; CDR3: CASSDLGQDNEKLFF
D: TRBD1; V: TRBV7-3; J: TRBJ1-6; length: 14; size: -; DNA: TGTGCCAGCAGCTTTGGACAGGGAGGCTCACCCCTCCACTTT; CDR3: CASSFGQGGSPLHF
D: TRBD1; V: TRBV19; J: TRBJ1-5; length: 13; size: -; DNA: TGTGCCAGTAGGGGGACAGGGCTACAGCCCCAGCATTTT; CDR3: CASRGTGLQPQHF
D: TRBD1; V: TRBV6-5; J: TRBJ1-3; length: 15; size: -; DNA: TGTGCCAGCAGTTACGGACAGGTAGCTGGAAACACCATATATTTT; CDR3: CASSYGQVAGNTIYF
D: TRBD1; V: TRBV5-1; J: TRBJ1-1; length: 15; size: -; DNA: TGCGCCAGCAGCTTGACTGGACAGGAGAACACTGAAGCTTTCTTT; CDR3: CASSLTGQENTEAFF